What follows describes a single T cell receptor (beta chain). Its recognized antigen is unknown. No clone much larger than this one lies a single base away; base qualities are absent. The immunoSEQ Assay, a bias-controlled multiplex PCR, was used to amplify TCRbeta CDR3 regions from genomic DNA. The authors processed their data as follows. The number of nucleated cells in each sample was estimated from the amplification of reference gene primers within the assay. To quantify the absolute abundance of each unique TCRbeta CDR3 rearrangement, sequence reads were collapsed and filtered. For each sample, productive Simpson clonality was calculated as the square root of Simpson's diversity index over productive rearrangements. TCRdb limited this immuneACCESS table to in-frame rearrangements with V and J called. A share of clones is missing; checked studies link under half to unresolved V genes, and the rest is unexplained. The D gene and trimming were derived from the DNA, and the V and J assignments and clone size from that table. Recorded for this sample are some 250,000 clones; approximately 80% of them occurred a single time. The ten most abundant clones make up 1.9% of the sample.

The data are from a study of blood T cell repertoires in COVID-19 (dated by TCRdb to 2020 to 2022). Notes on the research overall: Samples covering the acute and convalescent phases of COVID-19 were provided by collaborators in the United States, Italy and Spain. The material from the prospective study consisted of cDNA or gDNA derived from T cells, B-cell-depleted T cells, or PBMCs. Deeply sampled blood TCRbeta repertoires from subjects exposed to, actively infected with, or recovered from COVID-19 were included in the dataset. The repertoires were released in a freely available public database intended as a resource for research on the immune response to SARS-CoV-2. The samples were drawn from the first 160 participants of the ongoing ImmuneRACE study and from 1,254 subjects provided by 6 global collaborators. Nearly every sample came with metadata listing a de-identified subject ID, COVID-19 status, age in years and sex. HLA class I and class II types, where available, came from metadata supplied by the sample provider rather than from assay-based typing.

A second Seattle source provided samples from volunteer blood donors who had recovered from COVID-19. Each collaborating institution followed its own protocols to collect whole blood in K2EDTA tubes. For TCRbeta analysis, collaborators shipped samples as frozen whole blood, isolated PBMCs, or DNA extracted from either of those sample types. Findings and caveats that apply to the study as a whole: The quantity of clinical and demographic metadata differed by source and by participant and was supplied without curation.

The trim is 4 bases for V and 2 bases for J, with a gap of 12 bases between the germline ends. Per the germline V gene, SGDLS is the CDR1 and YYNGEE is the CDR2. The CDR3 runs 14 amino acids, cysteine and phenylalanine included. Only the CDR3 region is kept as DNA, spanning 42 bases read in frame from base 1. The receptor comes from a man aged 25-45 years who had recovered from COVID-19. The chain is assembled from TRBV9 and TRBJ2-5; the D gene cannot be resolved reliably. Material for sequencing was peripheral blood. The CDR3 corresponds to CASSLRGGQETQYF. The DNA sequence follows: TGTGCCAGCAGCCTCAGAGGTGGGCAAGAGACCCAGTACTTC.